Listed below are T cell receptor beta chains from one sample, sequenced in a study of T cell responses to AZD1222 COVID-19 vaccine. The table came from immunoSEQ multiplex PCR; TCRdb's copy has only in-frame clones and leaves some out. Among around 160,000 clones listed, 90% to 95% were seen once. The sample here was peripheral blood, taken on day 0 of AZD1222 vaccination. The receptors derive from an adult in good health. Each CDR3 is given without its conserved first and last residue.

v_call cdr3_aa
TRBV20-1 SARNNEQF
TRBV19 ASSVGTSGGFEETQY
TRBV5-1 ASSFYPPGLAGSEQF
TRBV5-6 ASSPLGGKGTYEQY
TRBV20-1 SASDLSNTEAF
TRBV5-5 ASSIRDGNTEAF
TRBV24-1 ATSDALSRTAPNTGELF
TRBV27 ASSNGGRSYEQY
TRBV13 ASSPTSGGANEQF
TRBV9 ASSPPIGYEQY
TRBV11-2 ASSYGAVASYEQY
TRBV19 ASSTTSLIGYGYT
TRBV7-3 ASSPLRSYNEQF
TRBV21-1 ASSTDTEAF
TRBV9 ASSAGDPGYSGNTIY
TRBV5-1 ASSWGDGSNEKLF
TRBV7-8 ASSIEWRGADGYT
TRBV10-2 ASSAAWDSYNEQF
TRBV6-5 ASTPPWEDGYT
TRBV5-1 ASSLAAVGGGSPLH
TRBV11-2 ASSLNGIETDTQY
TRBV5-5 ASSVDSRLYSNQPQH
TRBV30 AWLAERGYT
TRBV16 ASSRTSNQPQH
TRBV10-3 AISVAGTGSYGYT
TRBV6-2/TRBV6-3 ASSQGTSGGYNEQF
TRBV7-2 ASSSRAGAPFEQF
TRBV19 ASSIGTAGGELF
TRBV5-6 ASSLVAGSENEKLF
TRBV28 ASRQTGNSPLH
TRBV9 ASGRTGQNTGELF